This T cell receptor (beta chain) emerged from a study of cytomegalovirus exposure and HLA in healthy donors. Study overall: Researchers previously reported finding about 110 million unique TCR beta sequences from 170 million or so T cells.

With regard to this clone: The antigen is undetermined.

J gave up 2 bases and V 10 bases, and 7 bases lay outside the gene matches. Per germline, CDR1 SNHLY and CDR2 FYNNEI. This CDR3 has 14 residues. Points from the study as a whole: As a later analysis showed, a missense DCLRE1C variant was linked to trimming of TCR beta V- and J-genes.

PCR amplification relied on 60 Vbeta primers (plus 13 Jbeta primers). Using immunoSEQ multiplex PCR, the repertoire was profiled, and TCRdb retains in-frame clones only, with some absent. The sample records roughly 190,000 clones, about four fifths being singletons. The rearrangement joins TRBV2 to TRBJ2-7; 11 nucleotides agree with TRBD1. Input material: PBMCs. The TCR comes from a middle-aged woman in good health and CMV-seronegative. The CDR3 region is CANYGQGATYEQYV. CDR3 in DNA: TGTGCCAACTATGGACAGGGGGCCACCTACGAGCAGTACGTC.